This T cell receptor (beta chain) is drawn from a study of blood T cell repertoires in COVID-19. With V trimmed by 0 bases and J by 14 bases, 11 bases remained unmatched. This CDR3 has 15 amino acids. The germline V gene has CDR1 SGHTS and CDR2 YDEGEE. In the original workflow: By means of reference gene primer amplification, nucleated cell counts were estimated. Profiled with immunoSEQ multiplex PCR; TCRdb holds only in-frame clones, not every one. V and J calls and clone size are copied from that table; D and trimming were computed from the DNA. The repertoire holds roughly 160,000 clones, more than 70% seen once, with around 1.9% in the top ten.

V is TRBV5-8 and J is TRBJ2-5; 12 bases match TRBD2. The origin of this receptor is a man between 45 and 60 years old who had recovered from COVID-19. The sequenced sample consisted of peripheral blood. DNA of the CDR3: TGTGCCAGCAGCTTGGCCCCGGCTAGCGGGGGGGTCCAATACTTC. Protein product: CASSLAPASGGVQYF.